The next 17 T cell receptor beta chains were all read from a single sample in a study of Ad26.COV2.S vaccination and SARS-CoV-2 variants. Libraries were prepared by immunoSEQ multiplex PCR; TCRdb keeps only in-frame clonotypes and omits some of them. The table lists about 350,000 clones, about 88% of them singletons. As to treatment: about 20 received Ad26.COV2.S at low or high dose, single or two shots; several received placebo; per-sample allocation not given. At day 63 after the first vaccine or placebo injection, samples were drawn. The material was peripheral blood, obtained in a trial of Ad26.COV2.S vaccine versus placebo. These receptors came from a person aged 18-60 years who received the Ad26.COV2.S COVID-19 vaccine or a placebo.

This rearrangement joins TRBV3-1 (or the pseudogene TRBV3-2) to TRBJ2-5; D gene ambiguous. Trimming stripped 1 base from V and 6 bases from J, with 3 bases between. Germline V CDR1 and CDR2: LGHDT, YNNKEL (reference sequence). CDR3 length: 11 amino acids. DNA for the CDR3: TGTGCCAGCAGCCAAGGGCAGACCCAGTACTTC. Encoded protein: CASSQGQTQYF.

J is TRBJ2-5 and V is TRBV19, with D perhaps assigned TRBD1 or TRBD2 (6 bases each). Germline V gene lookup returns CDR1 LNHDA and CDR2 SQIVND (reference sequence). V lost 7 bases to trimming and J lost 5 bases, with 20 bases between them. The CDR3 extends over 15 amino acids. CDR3 nucleotides: TGTGCCAGTACCGCGGGGACAAGTCAAATGGAGACCCAGTACTTC. Residues: CASTAGTSQMETQYF.

This chain uses TRBV28 with TRBJ1-5, with 11 bases that match TRBD1. CDR1 is MDHEN and CDR2 is SYDVKM in the germline V gene. V lost 5 bases to trimming and J lost 6 bases; unmatched junction nucleotides: 9. The length of the CDR3 is 16 residues. The CDR3 nucleotides are TGTGCCAGCAGTACCTTAACCGGGACAGGGGGTCAGCCCCAGCATTTT. Protein product: CASSTLTGTGGQPQHF.

This clone was detected only once. The chain joins TRBV6-2 or TRBV6-3 to TRBJ1-5; D is unresolved. Trimming removed 4 bases from V and 0 bases from J, with 13 bases in between. The CDR3 length is 16 residues. From germline, CDR1 is MNHEY and CDR2 SVGEGT. The CDR3 protein is CASSSAEPYSNQPQHF. The CDR3 bases are TGTGCCAGCAGTTCGGCTGAGCCATATAGCAATCAGCCCCAGCATTTT.

The chain uses TRBV4-3 and TRBJ1-1, with TRBD1 matching over 9 bases. Germline V gives CDR1 LGHNA, CDR2 YSLEER. This CDR3 comprises 22 residues. The J segment lost 5 bases and the V segment lost 0 bases, leaving 25 bases of the junction unmatched. CDR3 protein: CASSQDRGLLYGTGFGRTEAFF. CDR3 DNA: TGCGCCAGCAGCCAAGATAGAGGTCTTCTTTACGGGACAGGGTTTGGTAGGACTGAAGCTTTCTTT.

The CDR3 protein is CASSLETGNSYEQYF. CDR3 in DNA: TGTGCCAGCAGCTTAGAAACAGGCAACTCCTACGAGCAGTACTTC. The rearrangement links TRBV7-2 to TRBJ2-7, with D possibly matching TRBD1 (5 bases). Trimming stripped 1 base from V and 0 bases from J, with 10 bases between. Germline CDR1 is SGHTA and CDR2 is FQGNSA. This CDR3 region has 15 residues.

The rearrangement uses TRBV6-6 and TRBJ2-2, with a possible D match to TRBD2 (7 bases). The ends were cut back, 7 bases at V and 1 base at J, with 19 bases in the middle. Germline V CDR1 and CDR2: MNHNY, SVGAGI (reference sequence). The CDR3 consists of 17 residues. The CDR3 loop is CASTRGGLAVNTGELFF. CDR3 bases: TGTGCCAGCACTCGAGGGGGGCTAGCGGTGAACACCGGGGAGCTGTTTTTT.

The rearrangement uses TRBV19 and TRBJ1-5, with D possibly matching TRBD1 (6 bases). CDR1 and CDR2 from the germline V gene are LNHDA and SQIVND (reference sequence). The CDR3 covers 14 residues. V dropped 9 bases and J dropped 2 bases, with 14 bases sitting between them. As DNA, the CDR3 is TGTGCCAGCACCAGGGGCAGGGGCAATCAGCCCCAGCATTTT. It yields the protein CASTRGRGNQPQHF. The full variable domain, its missing parts supplied by reference TRBV19 and TRBJ1-5, is DGGITQSPKYLFRKEGQNVTLSCEQNLNHDAMYWYRQDPGQGLRLIYYSQIVNDFQKGDIAEGYSVSREKKESFPLTVTSAQKNPTAFYLCASTRGRGNQPQHFGDGTRLSIL.

Here the CDR3 reads CASSLRGSGDGETQYF. The CDR3 DNA reads TGTGCCAGCAGCTTAAGGGGTAGCGGAGACGGGGAGACCCAGTACTTC. The J gene is TRBJ2-5, the V gene TRBV7-3, with a possible D match to TRBD2 (6 bases). The germline gives CDR1 SGHTA, CDR2 FQGTGA. This CDR3 spans 16 amino acids. V was clipped by 1 base and J by 5 bases, with 17 bases between them.

This sequence joins TRBV9 and TRBJ2-3; the match to TRBD1 covers 7 bases. The CDR3 is 16 residues long. Per germline, CDR1 SGDLS and CDR2 YYNGEE. V trimming: 4 bases; J trimming: 0 bases; junction bases outside the gene matches: 8. CDR3 sequence: CASSIRGQKSTDTQYF. CDR3 bases: TGTGCCAGCAGCATCCGGGGACAGAAGAGCACAGATACGCAGTATTTT.

The gene calls are TRBV24-1 and TRBJ2-6; TRBD1 is a possible D gene (5 bases). CDR3 size: 15 residues. Germline-derived CDR1 and CDR2 are KGHDR and SFDVKD. V shed 4 bases and J shed 2 bases, with 8 bases lying between them. CDR3 loop: CATSDTGPGANVLTF. The CDR3 DNA follows: TGTGCCACCAGTGACACAGGTCCTGGGGCCAACGTCCTGACTTTC.

The CDR3: CASSLYRVSYGYTF. The CDR3 bases are TGTGCCAGCAGCTTGTACAGGGTATCCTATGGCTACACCTTC. V gene TRBV7-9 combines with J gene TRBJ1-2; possibly TRBD1 for D (6 bases). The CDR3 has 14 amino acids. The V and J ends lost 3 bases and 4 bases respectively, with 12 bases between them. In germline, CDR1 is SEHNR, CDR2 FQNEAQ (reference sequence).

The chain carries TRBV7-2 and TRBJ2-1, with D possibly being TRBD1 (6 bases). This CDR3 comprises 14 residues. The V end was cut by 1 base, the J end by 6 bases, with 10 bases between. Germline V gene data show CDR1 as SGHTA and CDR2 as FQGNSA. The CDR3 DNA is TGTGCCAGCAGCTTAGTAGTGGGGGCCAATGAGCAGTTCTTC. It codes for CASSLVVGANEQFF.

This clone was seen once. The chain combines TRBV9 with TRBJ2-2, with D unresolved. From germline, CDR1 is SGDLS and CDR2 YYNGEE. Trimming removed 0 bases from V and 3 bases from J, with 12 bases in between. The CDR3 has 16 residues. CDR3 sequence (DNA): TGTGCCAGCAGCGTAGGAATCCGTCCCTACACCGGGGAGCTGTTTTTT. Translating it yields CASSVGIRPYTGELFF.

The chain couples TRBV7-2 to TRBJ2-5, with TRBD1 matching over 11 bases. Germline assignment: CDR1 SGHTA and CDR2 FQGNSA. CDR3 length: 16 amino acids. Trimming removed 4 bases from V and 4 bases from J; junction bases left unmatched: 8. The CDR3: CASSSRGGTGGETQYF. The CDR3 DNA reads TGTGCCAGCAGCTCGCGGGGCGGGACAGGGGGAGAGACCCAGTACTTC.

This CDR3 is CASSYYSTSSYEQYF. The DNA for the CDR3 is TGTGCCAGCAGTTACTACAGCACTAGCTCCTACGAGCAGTACTTC. This chain connects TRBV6-5 to TRBJ2-7; D might be TRBD2 (5 bases). The V end lost 1 base, the J end lost 0 bases, and 10 bases lay between the germline ends. The CDR3 sequence is 15 residues long. Germline CDR1 is MNHEY and CDR2 is SVGAGI.

V and J are TRBV7-9 and TRBJ2-2, with a possible D match to TRBD1 (5 bases). Germline V CDR1 and CDR2: SEHNR, FQNEAQ (reference sequence). The CDR3 covers 16 residues. With 5 bases removed from V and 8 bases from J, the gap between germline ends came to 21 bases. CDR3 loop: CASSPFQGIPRGELFF. The CDR3 DNA follows: TGTGCCAGCAGCCCATTCCAGGGAATCCCCAGGGGGGAGCTGTTTTTT.